This TCR beta chain was obtained from a study of beta chain features in type 1 diabetes. Looking at the study overall: Patients did not differ from healthy donors in age, gender or cell yield. Study conclusions and caveats: Patients and controls would be equally affected if PCR favored shorter templates. Any HLA-type effect on TCRB rearrangement remained unresolved here. Patients with type 1 diabetes carried fewer insertions and had more deletions at their VDJ junctions. Type 1 diabetes patients showed a moderate but significant shortening of TCRB CDR3s in all four CD4+ subsets.

The entirety of the isolated RNA underwent reverse transcription, so expressed TCRB transcripts were sequenced. The method was immunoSEQ multiplex PCR; TCRdb's version includes in-frame clones alone and lacks a portion of them. The sample lists 400,000 or so clones, around 10% seen once, with about 0.63% in the top ten. CDR3 length: 15 amino acids. Germline CDR1 LNHDA, CDR2 SQIVND (reference sequence). The V and J ends lost 7 bases and 0 bases respectively, with 13 bases between them. About this clone: Its matching antigen is unknown.

This chain connects TRBV19 to TRBJ1-5, with D unclear. The origin of this receptor is a man aged 25-45 years with type 1 diabetes. Sequenced sample: central memory CD4+ T cells from blood. The CDR3 spells CASKVSVNSNQPQHF. In DNA form, the CDR3 reads TGTGCCAGTAAGGTCTCAGTAAATAGCAATCAGCCCCAGCATTTT.